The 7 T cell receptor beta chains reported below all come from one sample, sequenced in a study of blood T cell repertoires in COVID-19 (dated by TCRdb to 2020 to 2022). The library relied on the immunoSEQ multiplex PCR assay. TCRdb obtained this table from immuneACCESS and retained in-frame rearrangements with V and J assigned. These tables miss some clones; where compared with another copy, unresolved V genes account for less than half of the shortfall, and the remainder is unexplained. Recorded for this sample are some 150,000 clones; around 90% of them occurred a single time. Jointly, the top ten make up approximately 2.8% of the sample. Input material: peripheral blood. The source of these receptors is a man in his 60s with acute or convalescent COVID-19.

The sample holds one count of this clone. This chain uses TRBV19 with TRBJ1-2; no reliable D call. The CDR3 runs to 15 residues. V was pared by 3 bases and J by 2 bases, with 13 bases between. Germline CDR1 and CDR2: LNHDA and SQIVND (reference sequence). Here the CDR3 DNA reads TGTGCCAGTAGTATCCTCGGGGATGTAAACTATGGCTACACCTTC. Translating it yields CASSILGDVNYGYTF.

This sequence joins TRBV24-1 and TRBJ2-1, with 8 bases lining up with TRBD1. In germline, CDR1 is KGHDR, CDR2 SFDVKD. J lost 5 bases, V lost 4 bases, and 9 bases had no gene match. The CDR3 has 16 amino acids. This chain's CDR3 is CATSDAGTGRNNEQFF. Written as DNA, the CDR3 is TGTGCCACCAGTGACGCCGGGACAGGCCGGAACAATGAGCAGTTCTTC.

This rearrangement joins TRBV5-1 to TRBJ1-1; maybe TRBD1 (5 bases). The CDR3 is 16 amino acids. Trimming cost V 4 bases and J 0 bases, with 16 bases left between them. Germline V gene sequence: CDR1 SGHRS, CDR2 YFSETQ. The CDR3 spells CASSLWGSQMNTEAFF. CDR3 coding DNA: TGCGCCAGCAGCCTATGGGGCAGCCAGATGAACACTGAAGCTTTCTTT.

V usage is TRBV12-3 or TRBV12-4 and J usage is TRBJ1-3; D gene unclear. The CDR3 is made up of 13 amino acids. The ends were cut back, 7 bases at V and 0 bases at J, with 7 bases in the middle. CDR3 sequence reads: CASTYYSGNTIYF. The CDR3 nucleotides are TGTGCCAGCACCTACTACTCTGGAAACACCATATATTTT.

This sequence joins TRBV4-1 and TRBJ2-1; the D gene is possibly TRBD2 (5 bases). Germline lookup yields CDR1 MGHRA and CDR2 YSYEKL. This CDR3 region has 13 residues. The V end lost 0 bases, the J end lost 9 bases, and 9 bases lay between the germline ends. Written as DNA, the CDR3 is TGCGCCAGCAGCCAAGAGCGGGCCTCTGAGCAGTTCTTC. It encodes CASSQERASEQFF.

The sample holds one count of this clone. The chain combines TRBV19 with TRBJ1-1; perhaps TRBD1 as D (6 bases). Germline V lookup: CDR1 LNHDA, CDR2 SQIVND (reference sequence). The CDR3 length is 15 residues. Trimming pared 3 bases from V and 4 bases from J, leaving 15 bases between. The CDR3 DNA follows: TGTGCCAGTAGTATCTCCGGGGGGCACTTCACTGAAGCTTTCTTT. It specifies CASSISGGHFTEAFF.

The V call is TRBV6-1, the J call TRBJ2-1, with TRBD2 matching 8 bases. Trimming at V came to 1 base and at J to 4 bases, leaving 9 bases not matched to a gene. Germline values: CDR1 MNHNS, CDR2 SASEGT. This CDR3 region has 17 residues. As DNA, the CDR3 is TGTGCCAGCAGTGAAGTATTAGCGGGGCCCTCTTACAATGAGCAGTTCTTC. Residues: CASSEVLAGPSYNEQFF.